The source of this TCR beta chain is a study of T cell responses to AZD1222 COVID-19 vaccine. Study-wide points: Repertoires in all cases were sampled only once the peak T cell response had passed. The donors showed a predominance of white British ancestry and of females, with possible underestimation of clonal diversity.

Produced via immunoSEQ multiplex PCR; TCRdb's table is partial and in-frame only. Here the sample spans roughly 130,000 clones, 94% being singletons. Comments on this clone: Its antigen is currently unknown.

The CDR3 sequence is 15 residues long. The V and J ends lost 6 bases and 6 bases, in that order; junction bases with no gene match: 6. Germline V CDR1 and CDR2: SEHNR, FQNEAQ (reference sequence). V gene TRBV7-9 combines with J gene TRBJ1-4; 11 nucleotides line up with TRBD1. The source was peripheral blood, collected on day 0 of AZD1222 vaccination. This TCR was recovered from an adult in good health. Here the CDR3 reads CASSKPGQGDEKLFF. In DNA, the CDR3 is TGTGCCAGCAGTAAACCGGGACAGGGGGATGAAAAACTGTTTTTT.